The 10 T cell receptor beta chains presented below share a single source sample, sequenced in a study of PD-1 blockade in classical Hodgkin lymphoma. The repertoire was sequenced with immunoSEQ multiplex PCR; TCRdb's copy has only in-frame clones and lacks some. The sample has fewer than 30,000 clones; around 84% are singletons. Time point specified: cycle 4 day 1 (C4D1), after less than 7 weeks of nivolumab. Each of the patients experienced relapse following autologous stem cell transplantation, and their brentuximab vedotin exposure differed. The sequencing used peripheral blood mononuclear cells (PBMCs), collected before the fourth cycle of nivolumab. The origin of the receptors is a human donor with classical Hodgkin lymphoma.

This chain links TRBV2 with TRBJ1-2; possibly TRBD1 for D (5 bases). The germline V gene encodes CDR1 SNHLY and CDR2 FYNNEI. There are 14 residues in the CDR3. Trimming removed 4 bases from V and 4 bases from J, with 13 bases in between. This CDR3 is CASSGDGPFYGYTF. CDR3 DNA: TGTGCCAGCAGTGGGGACGGACCTTTCTATGGCTACACCTTC.

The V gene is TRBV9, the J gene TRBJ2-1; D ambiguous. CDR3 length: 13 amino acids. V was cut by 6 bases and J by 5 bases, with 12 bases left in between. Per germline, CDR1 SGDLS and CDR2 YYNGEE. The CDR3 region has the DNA TGTGCCAGCACCTCCCCCCTGAACAATGAGCAGTTCTTC. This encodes CASTSPLNNEQFF.

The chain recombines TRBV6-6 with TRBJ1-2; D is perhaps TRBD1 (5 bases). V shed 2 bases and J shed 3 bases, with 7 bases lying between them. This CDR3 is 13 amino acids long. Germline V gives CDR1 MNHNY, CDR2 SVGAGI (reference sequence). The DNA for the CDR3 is TGTGCCAGCAGTTACGGAGGGGACTATGGCTACACCTTC. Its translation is CASSYGGDYGYTF.

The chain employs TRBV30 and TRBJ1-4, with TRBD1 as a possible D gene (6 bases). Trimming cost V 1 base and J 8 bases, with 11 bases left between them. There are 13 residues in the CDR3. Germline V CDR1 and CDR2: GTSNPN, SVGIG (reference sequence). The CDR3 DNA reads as TGTGCCTGGAGTGATGGGGGGCAGGAAAAACTGTTTTTT. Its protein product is CAWSDGGQEKLFF.

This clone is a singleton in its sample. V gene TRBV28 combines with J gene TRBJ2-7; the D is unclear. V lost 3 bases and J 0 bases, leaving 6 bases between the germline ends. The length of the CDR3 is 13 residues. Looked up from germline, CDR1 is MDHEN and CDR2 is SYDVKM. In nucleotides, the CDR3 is TGTGCCAGCAGTTTCGGATCCTCCTACGAGCAGTACTTC. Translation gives CASSFGSSYEQYF. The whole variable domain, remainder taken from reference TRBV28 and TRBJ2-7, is DVKVTQSSRYLVKRTGEKVFLECVQDMDHENMFWYRQDPGLGLRLIYFSYDVKMKEKGDIPEGYSVSREKKERFSLILESASTNQTSMYLCASSFGSSYEQYFGPGTRLTVT.

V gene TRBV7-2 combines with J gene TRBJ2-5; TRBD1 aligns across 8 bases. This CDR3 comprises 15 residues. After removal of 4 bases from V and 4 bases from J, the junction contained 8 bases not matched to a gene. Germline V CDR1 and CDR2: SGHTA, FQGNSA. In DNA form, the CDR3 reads TGTGCCAGCAGCTCAGGGGGCGGGTTTGGAGAGACCCAGTACTTC. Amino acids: CASSSGGGFGETQYF.

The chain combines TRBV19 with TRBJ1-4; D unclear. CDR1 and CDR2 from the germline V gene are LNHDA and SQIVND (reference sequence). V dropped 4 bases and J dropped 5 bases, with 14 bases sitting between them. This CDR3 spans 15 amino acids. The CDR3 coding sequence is TGTGCCAGTAGTACTTGGCACGGTAAGAATGAAAAACTGTTTTTT. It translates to CASSTWHGKNEKLFF.

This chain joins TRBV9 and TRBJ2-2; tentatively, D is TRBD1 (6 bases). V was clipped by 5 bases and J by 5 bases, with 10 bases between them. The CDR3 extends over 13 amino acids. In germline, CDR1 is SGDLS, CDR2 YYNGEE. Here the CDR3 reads CASRDTGTGELFF. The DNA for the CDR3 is TGTGCCAGCAGGGACACAGGGACCGGGGAGCTGTTTTTT.

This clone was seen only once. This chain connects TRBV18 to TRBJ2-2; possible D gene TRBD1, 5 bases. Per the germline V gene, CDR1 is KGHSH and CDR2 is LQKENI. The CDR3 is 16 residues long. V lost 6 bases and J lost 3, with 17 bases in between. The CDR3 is CASSHKTDRDTGELFF. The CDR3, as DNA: TGTGCCAGCTCTCATAAGACAGACCGTGACACCGGGGAGCTGTTTTTT.

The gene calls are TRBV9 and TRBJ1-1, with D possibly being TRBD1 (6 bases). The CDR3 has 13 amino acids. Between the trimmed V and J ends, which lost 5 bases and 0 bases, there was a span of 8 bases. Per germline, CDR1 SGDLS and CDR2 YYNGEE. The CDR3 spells CASRGQLNTEAFF. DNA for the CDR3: TGTGCCAGCAGGGGACAATTGAACACTGAAGCTTTCTTT.